Included here is one T cell receptor (beta chain) sequence, with context. Original handling: The authors estimated nucleated cell counts from reference gene primer amplification. Repertoires were generated with immunoSEQ multiplex PCR, while TCRdb's copy carries only in-frame clones and drops some. V and J calls and clone size are given by that table; D and trimming were obtained from the DNA. The repertoire consists of 75,000 or so clones, with 70% to 90% occurring once and the leading ten covering more than 25%. This entry belongs to a study of blood T cell repertoires in COVID-19. For the study at large: Donors in the United States, Italy and Spain gave samples during acute or convalescent COVID-19. The analysed material was cDNA or gDNA that came from T cells, B-cell-depleted T cells, or PBMCs.

The germline CDR1 and CDR2 sequences are LGHNA and YNFKEQ. The CDR3 is 21 residues long. V lost 3 bases to trimming and J lost 5 bases; unmatched junction nucleotides: 21. The chain links TRBV4-2 to TRBJ2-2; 10 bases are shared with TRBD1. Sequencing used peripheral blood. The TCR sequence derives from a man between 50 and 59 years old with acute or convalescent COVID-19. CDR3: CASSHTPPSGTGAERTGELFF. As DNA, the CDR3 is TGTGCCAGCAGCCACACACCTCCCTCGGGGACAGGGGCGGAACGAACCGGGGAGCTGTTTTTT.